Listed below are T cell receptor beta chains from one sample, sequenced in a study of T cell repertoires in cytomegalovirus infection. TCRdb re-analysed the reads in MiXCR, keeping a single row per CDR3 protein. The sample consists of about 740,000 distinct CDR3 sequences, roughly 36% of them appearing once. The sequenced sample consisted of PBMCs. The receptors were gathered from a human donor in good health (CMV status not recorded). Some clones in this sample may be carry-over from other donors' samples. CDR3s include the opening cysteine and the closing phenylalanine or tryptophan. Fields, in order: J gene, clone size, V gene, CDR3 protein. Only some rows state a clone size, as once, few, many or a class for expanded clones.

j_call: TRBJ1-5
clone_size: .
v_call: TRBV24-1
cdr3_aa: CATNGQGDNQPQHF

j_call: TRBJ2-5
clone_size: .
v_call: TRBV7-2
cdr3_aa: CASSVRDGPRAQYF

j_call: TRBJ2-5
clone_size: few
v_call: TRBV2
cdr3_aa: CASRGGRETQYF

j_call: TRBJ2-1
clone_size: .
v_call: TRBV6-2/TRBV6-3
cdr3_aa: CASPSGASTHEQFF

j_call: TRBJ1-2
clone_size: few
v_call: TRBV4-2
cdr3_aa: CASSKSASNYGYTF

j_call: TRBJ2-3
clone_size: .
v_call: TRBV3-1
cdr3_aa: CASSQASGDTQYF

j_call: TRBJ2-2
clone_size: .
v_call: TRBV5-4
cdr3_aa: CASSRDSFDSTGELFF

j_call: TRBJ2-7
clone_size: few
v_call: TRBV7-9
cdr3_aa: CASSLYGREQYF

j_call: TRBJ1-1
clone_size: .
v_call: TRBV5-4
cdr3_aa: CASSLGTGGEAFF

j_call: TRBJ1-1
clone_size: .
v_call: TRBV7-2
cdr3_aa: CASSSCRTEAFF

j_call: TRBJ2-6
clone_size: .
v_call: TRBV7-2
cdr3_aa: CASSLAPVGGSGANVLTF

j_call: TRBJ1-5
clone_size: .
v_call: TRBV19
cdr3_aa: CASNPDRNQPQHF

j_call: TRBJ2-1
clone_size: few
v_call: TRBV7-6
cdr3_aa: CASSAQGGNEQFF

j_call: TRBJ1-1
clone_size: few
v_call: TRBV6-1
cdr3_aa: CASSEIRMNTEAFF

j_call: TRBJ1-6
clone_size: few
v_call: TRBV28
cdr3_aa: CASSLTQTGSRNSPLHF

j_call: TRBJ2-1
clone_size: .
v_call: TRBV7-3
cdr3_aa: CASSPTGTGNEHFF

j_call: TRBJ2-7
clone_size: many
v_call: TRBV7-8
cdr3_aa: CASSLGGVDGNTYEQYF

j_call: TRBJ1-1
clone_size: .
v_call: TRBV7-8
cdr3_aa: CASCVASYTEAFF

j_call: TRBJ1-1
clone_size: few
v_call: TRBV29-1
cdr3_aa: CSVGAGGLNTEAFF

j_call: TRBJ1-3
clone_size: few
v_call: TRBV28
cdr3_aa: CASSGRPGARSGNTIYF

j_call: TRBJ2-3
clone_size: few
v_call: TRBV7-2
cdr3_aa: CASSSNSGGADTQYF

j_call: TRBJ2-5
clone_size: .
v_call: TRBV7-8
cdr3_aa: CASSSGGPETQYF

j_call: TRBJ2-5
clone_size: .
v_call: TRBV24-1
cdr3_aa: CATSEVRNYQETQYF

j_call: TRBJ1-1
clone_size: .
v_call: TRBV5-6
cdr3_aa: CASSPMGGPMDTEAFF

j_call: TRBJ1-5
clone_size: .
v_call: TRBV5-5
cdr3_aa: CASSLSSTSGSQPQHF

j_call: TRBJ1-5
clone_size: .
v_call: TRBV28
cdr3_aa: CASSSPGRLQPQHF

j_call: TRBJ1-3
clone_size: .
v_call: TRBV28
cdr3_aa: CASDRRNGNTIYF

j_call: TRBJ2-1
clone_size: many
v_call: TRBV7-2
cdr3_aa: CASSSPGTGVHEQFF

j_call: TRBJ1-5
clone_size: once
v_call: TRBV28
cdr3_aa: CASSPGGTDNQPQHF

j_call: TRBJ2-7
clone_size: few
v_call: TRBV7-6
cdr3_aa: CASSGISGIPEQYF

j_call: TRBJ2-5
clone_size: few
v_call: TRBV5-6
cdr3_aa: CASSGGIAGGLQETQYF

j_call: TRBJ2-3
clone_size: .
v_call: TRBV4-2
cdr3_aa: CASSQGALAGGSDTQYF

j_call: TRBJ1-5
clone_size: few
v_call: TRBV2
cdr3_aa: CASSDRVGTGNQPQHF

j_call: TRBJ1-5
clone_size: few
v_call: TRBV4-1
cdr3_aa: CASSQERGTGKVGNQPQHF

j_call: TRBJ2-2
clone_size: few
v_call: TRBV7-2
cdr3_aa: CASSRRTGELFF

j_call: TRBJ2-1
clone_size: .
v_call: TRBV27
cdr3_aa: CASTDGTTNNEQFF

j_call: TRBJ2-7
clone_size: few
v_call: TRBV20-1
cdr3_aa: CSARDRPLSSYEQYF

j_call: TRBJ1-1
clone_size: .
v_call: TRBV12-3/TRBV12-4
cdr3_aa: CASTYGSVNTEAFF

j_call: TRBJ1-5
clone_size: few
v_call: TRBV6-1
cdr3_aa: CACRLGVGNQPQHF

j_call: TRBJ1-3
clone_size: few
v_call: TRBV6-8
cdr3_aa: CASRGGTAGGNTIYF

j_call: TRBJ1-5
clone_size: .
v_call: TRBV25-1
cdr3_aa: CASSDGGRNQPQHF

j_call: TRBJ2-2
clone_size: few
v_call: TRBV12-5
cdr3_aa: CASGLVSGGYANTGELFF

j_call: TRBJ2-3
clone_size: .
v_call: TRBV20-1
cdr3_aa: CSALNLPDTQYF

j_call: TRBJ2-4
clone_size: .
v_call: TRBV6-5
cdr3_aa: CASSYGGQKNIQCF

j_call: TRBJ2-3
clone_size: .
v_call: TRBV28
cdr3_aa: CASSLSGGARDTQYF